This TCR beta chain was observed in a study of CD8+ T cells in alopecia areata. Overall study results and limits: The study also sequences resident alphabeta T cells of normal skin in scalp samples.

As to treatment: oral pan-JAK inhibitor, 5-10 mg twice daily. Lesional scalp tissue (obtained by punch biopsy) and peripheral blood were collected from alopecia areata patients. In germline, CDR1 is SEHNR, CDR2 FQNEAQ (reference sequence). This CDR3 is built from 16 residues. After removal of 4 bases from V and 1 base from J, the junction contained 5 bases not matched to a gene. TCR sequencing used cDNA made by reverse transcription of extracted RNA. The data were produced by immunoSEQ multiplex PCR, yet TCRdb's version contains in-frame clones alone and is incomplete. The sample lists fewer than 8,000 clones, 64% seen once, with approximately 13% in the top ten. This clone came up a few times. Its specificity is not known.

The material was skin, obtained at week 4, from a patient treated with tofacitinib. This receptor was taken from a human donor with alopecia areata. This chain joins TRBV7-9 and TRBJ2-3; the match to TRBD2 covers 10 bases. CDR3 nucleotide sequence: TGTGCCAGCAGCTCCTGGACTAGCGGCCGCACAGATACGCAGTATTTT. This encodes CASSSWTSGRTDTQYF.